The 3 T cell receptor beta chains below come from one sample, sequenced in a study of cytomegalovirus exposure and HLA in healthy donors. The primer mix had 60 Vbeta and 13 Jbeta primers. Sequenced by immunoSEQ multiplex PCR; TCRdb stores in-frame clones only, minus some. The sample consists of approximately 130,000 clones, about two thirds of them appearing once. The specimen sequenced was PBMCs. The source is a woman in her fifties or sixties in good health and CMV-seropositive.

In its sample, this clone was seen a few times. CDR3 loop: CASSYRQGGAYEQYF. For the CDR3, the DNA is TGTGCCAGCAGCTACCGACAGGGGGGGGCCTACGAGCAGTACTTC. The chain uses TRBV7-9 and TRBJ2-7, with TRBD1 matching over 9 bases. The CDR3 contains 15 residues. V lost 4 bases to trimming and J lost 2 bases; unmatched junction nucleotides: 6. Germline V gene lookup returns CDR1 SEHNR and CDR2 FQNEAQ (reference sequence).

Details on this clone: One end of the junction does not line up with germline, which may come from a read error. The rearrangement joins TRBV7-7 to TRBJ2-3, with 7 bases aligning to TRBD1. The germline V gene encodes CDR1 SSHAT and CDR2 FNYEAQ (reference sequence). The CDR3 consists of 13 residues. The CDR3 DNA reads TGTGCTAGCAGCCAAGGGGGCGCAGATACGCAGTATTTT. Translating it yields CASSQGGADTQYF.

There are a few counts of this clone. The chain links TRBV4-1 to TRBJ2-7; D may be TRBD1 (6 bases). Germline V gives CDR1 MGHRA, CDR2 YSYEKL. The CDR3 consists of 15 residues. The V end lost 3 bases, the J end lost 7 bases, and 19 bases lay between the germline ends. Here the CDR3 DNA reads TGCGCCAGCAGCCAGGAACGGGACATGTTAACGGAGCAGTACTTC. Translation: CASSQERDMLTEQYF.